The 25 T cell receptor beta chains below were found in one sample sequenced in a study of blood T cell repertoires in COVID-19. TCRdb's copy holds only in-frame clones and misses some; the assay was immunoSEQ multiplex PCR. Of 390,000 or so clones listed, 70% to 90% are singletons. Sample: peripheral blood. The receptors originated from a woman aged 30 to 39 with COVID-19, enrolled during active disease.

This clone was detected only a few times. The chain uses TRBV11-3 and TRBJ2-2; no definite D call. Germline V gene lookup returns CDR1 SGHNT and CDR2 YENEEA. Trimming left V 5 bases short and J 6 bases short, with 10 bases between. This CDR3 spans 13 amino acids. This chain's CDR3 is CASSNQVAGELFF. As DNA, the CDR3 is TGTGCCAGCAGCAACCAGGTTGCCGGGGAGCTGTTTTTT.

The chain has TRBV2 and TRBJ2-1, with 12 nucleotides matching TRBD2. V was clipped by 1 base and J by 12 bases; unmatched bases: 4. This CDR3 has 14 residues. Germline CDR1 and CDR2: SNHLY and FYNNEI. The CDR3 region has the DNA TGTGCCAGCAGTGAAGGTCTAGCGGGAGGGCGGCAGTTCTTC. It specifies CASSEGLAGGRQFF.

The rearrangement links TRBV30 to TRBJ1-5; maybe TRBD1 (5 bases). Germline values: CDR1 GTSNPN, CDR2 SVGIG (reference sequence). V lost 1 base, J lost 2 bases, and 12 bases lay in between. The CDR3 runs to 15 residues. Here the CDR3 DNA reads TGTGCCTGGAGTGGGGGGGTCCTCGGCAATCAGCCCCAGCATTTT. This translates into CAWSGGVLGNQPQHF.

The gene calls are TRBV4-1 and TRBJ2-7; 8 positions match TRBD1. The V segment lost 4 bases and the J segment 0 bases; nucleotides outside the gene matches: 8. Germline-derived CDR1 and CDR2 are MGHRA and YSYEKL. This CDR3 is built from 16 residues. The CDR3 bases are TGCGCCAGCAGCCGCCTACCGGGACAGGACTCCTACGAGCAGTACTTC. This encodes CASSRLPGQDSYEQYF.

This chain connects TRBV5-4 to TRBJ1-1, with unresolved D. Germline V lookup: CDR1 SGHNT, CDR2 YYREEE (reference sequence). The CDR3 totals 12 residues. Trimming took off 0 bases at V and 8 bases at J, with 8 bases between the two ends. The CDR3 nucleotides are TGTGCCAGCAGCTTGGATCGGTTAGAAGCTTTCTTT. This sequence encodes CASSLDRLEAFF.

J is TRBJ2-7 and V is TRBV30, with D tentatively TRBD2 (5 bases). Germline lookup yields CDR1 GTSNPN and CDR2 SVGIG (reference sequence). Trimming took 1 base from V and 3 from J, leaving 7 bases between them. CDR3 length: 12 amino acids. The CDR3 sequence: CAWSDGIYEQYF. The CDR3 DNA is TGTGCCTGGAGTGACGGGATCTACGAGCAGTACTTC.

This clone was picked up a small number of times. The rearrangement uses TRBV11-2 and TRBJ2-7; D perhaps matches TRBD1 (5 bases). Trimming pared 4 bases from V and 0 bases from J, leaving 10 bases between. This CDR3 is built from 14 residues. Germline CDR1 SGHAT, CDR2 FQNNGV. DNA for the CDR3: TGTGCCAGCAGCTCCGCAGGGTTCTCCTACGAGCAGTACTTC. Amino acids: CASSSAGFSYEQYF.

The chain's CDR3 is CASSSGGDPGLEQFF. CDR3 coding DNA: TGCGCCAGCAGCTCGGGGGGGGACCCAGGATTGGAGCAGTTCTTC. This sequence joins TRBV5-1 and TRBJ2-1, with 8 bases identical to TRBD2. The CDR3 extends over 15 amino acids. The trim removed 3 bases at V and 10 bases at J, leaving 12 bases unmatched. Germline V lookup: CDR1 SGHRS, CDR2 YFSETQ.

This clone turned up a few times. The chain has TRBV6-4 and TRBJ2-1; 11 positions match TRBD2. This CDR3 comprises 15 residues. After removal of 2 bases from V and 6 bases from J, the junction contained 3 bases not matched to a gene. CDR1 and CDR2 (germline): MRHNA, SNTAGT. This chain's CDR3 is CASSDGTSGPNEQFF. The CDR3 nucleotides read TGTGCCAGCAGTGACGGGACTAGCGGCCCCAATGAGCAGTTCTTC.

This chain joins TRBV29-1 and TRBJ2-5; 10 bases match TRBD2. The CDR3 spans 15 residues. V lost 6 bases to trimming and J lost 2 bases; unmatched junction nucleotides: 9. The germline V gene encodes CDR1 SQVTM and CDR2 ANQGSEA. CDR3 sequence reads: CSVVLAGKNQETQYF. CDR3 coding DNA: TGCAGCGTGGTACTAGCGGGAAAAAATCAAGAGACCCAGTACTTC.

The V and J genes are TRBV27 and TRBJ1-6, with D uncertain. Looked up from germline, CDR1 is MNHEY and CDR2 is SMNVEV (reference sequence). Deletions cut 4 bases from V and 9 bases from J, with 10 bases between. The CDR3 totals 13 residues. The CDR3 coding sequence is TGTGCCAGCAGTTCCTACCCGGTTTCACCCCTCCACTTT. Amino acid sequence: CASSSYPVSPLHF.

This sequence joins TRBV7-2 and TRBJ2-7, with 10 positions matching TRBD1. The V and J ends lost 2 bases and 3 bases, in that order; junction bases with no gene match: 4. The CDR3 length is 15 residues. CDR1 SGHTA and CDR2 FQGNSA come from the germline V gene. Here the CDR3 DNA reads TGTGCCAGCAGCTTAAGGGGGACAGGGGACTACGAGCAGTACTTC. Translated, it gives CASSLRGTGDYEQYF.

V usage is TRBV28 and J usage is TRBJ2-7, with 12 bases identical to TRBD1. Germline V gives CDR1 MDHEN, CDR2 SYDVKM. This CDR3 contains 14 residues. With V trimmed by 6 bases and J by 6 bases, 6 bases remained unmatched. The CDR3 is CASSPGTGGAEQYF. CDR3 nucleotide sequence: TGTGCCAGCAGCCCCGGGACAGGGGGCGCCGAGCAGTACTTC.

V and J are TRBV18 and TRBJ1-4, with a weak D call TRBD1 (6 bases). Germline V gene data show CDR1 as KGHSH and CDR2 as LQKENI. V dropped 1 base and J dropped 6 bases, with 12 bases sitting between them. This CDR3 is 15 amino acids long. CDR3 residues: CASSPQRGTDEKLFF. CDR3 nucleotides: TGTGCCAGCTCACCACAAAGGGGGACGGATGAAAAACTGTTTTTT. The full variable domain, with the rest looked up from reference TRBV18 and TRBJ1-4, is NAGVMQNPRHLVRRRGQEARLRCSPMKGHSHVYWYRQLPEEGLKFMVYLQKENIIDESGMPKERFSAEFPKEGPSILRIQQVVRGDSAAYFCASSPQRGTDEKLFFGSGTQLSVL.

At least ten counts were recorded for this clone. The J gene is TRBJ2-1, the V gene TRBV2, with D possibly matching TRBD1 (6 bases). The length of the CDR3 is 14 residues. Looked up from germline, CDR1 is SNHLY and CDR2 is FYNNEI. Trimming left V 4 bases short and J 9 bases short, with 16 bases between. The CDR3 DNA reads TGTGCCAGCAGTGGCTTGGATGGGGGCGTTGAGCAGTTCTTC. Translating it yields CASSGLDGGVEQFF.

V is TRBV7-3 and J is TRBJ2-5, with D unclear. The V end was cut by 5 bases, the J end by 5 bases, with 12 bases between. The CDR3 totals 13 residues. The germline V gene has CDR1 SGHTA and CDR2 FQGTGA. The CDR3 nucleotides read TGTGCCAGCAGCATAGGAGCATGGGAGACCCAGTACTTC. Its translation is CASSIGAWETQYF.

The genes are TRBV30 and TRBJ1-2; no reliable D call. The V and J ends lost 2 bases and 4 bases respectively, with 14 bases between them. Germline assignment: CDR1 GTSNPN and CDR2 SVGIG (reference sequence). The CDR3 covers 14 residues. This CDR3 reads CAWSPQRGLYGYTF. CDR3 in DNA: TGTGCCTGGAGTCCCCAACGAGGCCTCTATGGCTACACCTTC.

The genes are TRBV10-1 and TRBJ2-1; TRBD1 might be the D (6 bases). The germline V gene has CDR1 WNHNN and CDR2 SYGVQD (reference sequence). The CDR3 runs 15 residues. Trimming cost V 3 bases and J 8 bases, with 17 bases left between them. The CDR3 DNA reads TGCGCCAGCAGTGACCGTCTAGGACAGAGGGATGAGCAGTTCTTC. It codes for CASSDRLGQRDEQFF.

This clone showed up just once. The gene calls are TRBV5-8 and TRBJ2-6; tentative D call: TRBD1 (5 bases). In germline, CDR1 is SGHTS, CDR2 YDEGEE. The V end lost 5 bases, the J end lost 0 bases, and 18 bases lay between the germline ends. The CDR3 runs to 18 residues. CDR3 in amino acids: CASRKSDRLNSGANVLTF. The DNA for the CDR3 is TGTGCCAGCAGGAAAAGTGACAGACTTAACTCTGGGGCCAACGTCCTGACTTTC.

The chain combines TRBV13 with TRBJ2-3; tentatively, D is TRBD2 (7 bases). This CDR3 has 20 residues. Trimming stripped 5 bases from V and 2 bases from J, with 29 bases between. CDR1 is PRHDT, CDR2 FYEKMQ, per germline (reference sequence). CDR3 amino acids: CASSPKRTRPQGHVTDTQYF. CDR3 DNA: TGTGCCAGCAGCCCGAAGAGGACTAGACCCCAGGGGCATGTCACAGATACGCAGTATTTT.

J is TRBJ2-7 and V is TRBV2; 11 bases match TRBD1. CDR3 length: 16 amino acids. Losses at the gene ends were 5 bases for V and 3 bases for J; bases not matched to a gene: 9. Germline V gene data show CDR1 as SNHLY and CDR2 as FYNNEI. The CDR3 DNA is TGTGCCAGCAGTCGGGACAGGGGGGGCAGGGACTACGAGCAGTACTTC. This sequence encodes CASSRDRGGRDYEQYF. Using reference TRBV2 and TRBJ2-7 for the parts outside the CDR3, the full variable domain is EPEVTQTPSHQVTQMGQEVILRCVPISNHLYFYWYRQILGQKVEFLVSFYNNEISEKSEIFDDQFSVERPDGSNFTLKIRSTKLEDSAMYFCASSRDRGGRDYEQYFGPGTRLTVT.

The genes are TRBV9 and TRBJ2-1, with 12 bases aligning to TRBD1. In germline, CDR1 is SGDLS, CDR2 YYNGEE. CDR3 length equals 15 residues. V shed 3 bases, J shed 7 bases, and the junction held 5 bases outside the gene matches. DNA for the CDR3: TGTGCCAGCAGCGCGGGACAGGGGGCTAGGAATGAGCAGTTCTTC. This gives the protein CASSAGQGARNEQFF.

This chain joins TRBV11-3 and TRBJ2-1; D may be TRBD2 (5 bases). Looked up from germline, CDR1 is SGHNT and CDR2 is YENEEA. CDR3 length: 15 residues. Deletions cut 3 bases from V and 2 bases from J, with 11 bases between. CDR3: CASSFSGHPYNEQFF. The CDR3 DNA is TGTGCCAGCAGCTTCAGCGGTCATCCCTACAATGAGCAGTTCTTC.

The chain couples TRBV6-5 to TRBJ1-1; a weak D match, TRBD1 (5 bases). V lost 0 bases and J lost 5, with 10 bases in between. The CDR3 extends over 14 amino acids. In germline, CDR1 is MNHEY, CDR2 SVGAGI. The DNA of the CDR3 is TGTGCCAGCAGTTACTCAAGGCAGGGAACTGAAGCTTTCTTT. Amino acids: CASSYSRQGTEAFF.

Turning to this clone: The same CDR3 arises from other DNA sequences in this sample as well. The chain carries TRBV11-2 and TRBJ2-3; maybe TRBD1 (6 bases). Germline V gene lookup returns CDR1 SGHAT and CDR2 FQNNGV. V shed 3 bases and J shed 1 base, with 20 bases lying between them. CDR3 length: 18 amino acids. CDR3 protein: CASSFWGQAGPGTDTQYF. The CDR3 bases are TGTGCCAGCAGCTTTTGGGGACAAGCTGGTCCAGGCACAGATACGCAGTATTTT.